The clone carrying this T cell receptor beta chain was recorded many times. What it binds is not known. This sample was included in a study of early T cells in non-severe SARS-CoV-2 infection. Study-level points and caveats: VDJdb matching, biased toward anti-spike CD8 responses, missed private and CD4 specificities.

TCRdb processed the 5' RACE reads anew with MiXCR; each CDR3 protein has one entry. The table has tens of thousands of distinct CDR3 sequences, more than 13% seen once. The CDR3 has 14 residues. Germline loops: CDR1 SGHTA, CDR2 FQGNSA. The V and J ends lost 2 bases and 2 bases respectively, with 9 bases between them. This clonotype was sampled from an adult who was a healthcare worker with PCR-confirmed SARS-CoV-2 infection or an uninfected control (not recorded which). The sample comprised whole blood. V is TRBV7-2 and J is TRBJ1-2; D gene uncertain. Written as DNA, the CDR3 is TGTGCCAGCAGCTTATCAACGGGAAACTATGGCTACACCTTC. This translates into CASSLSTGNYGYTF. The full variable domain, its missing parts supplied by reference TRBV7-2 and TRBJ1-2, is GAGVSQSPSNKVTEKGKDVELRCDPISGHTALYWYRQSLGQGLEFLIYFQGNSAPDKSGLPSDRFSAERTGGSVSTLTIQRTQQEDSAVYLCASSLSTGNYGYTFGSGTRLTVV.